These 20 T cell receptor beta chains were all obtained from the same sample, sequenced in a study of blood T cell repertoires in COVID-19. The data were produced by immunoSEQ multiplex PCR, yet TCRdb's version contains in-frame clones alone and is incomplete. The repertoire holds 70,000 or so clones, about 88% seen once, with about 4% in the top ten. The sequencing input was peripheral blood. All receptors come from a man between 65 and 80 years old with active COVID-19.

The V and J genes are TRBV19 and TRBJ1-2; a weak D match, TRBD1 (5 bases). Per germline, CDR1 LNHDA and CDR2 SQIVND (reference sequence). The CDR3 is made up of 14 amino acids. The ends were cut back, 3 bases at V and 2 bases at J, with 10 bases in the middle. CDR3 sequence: CASSIARENYGYTF. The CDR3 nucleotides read TGTGCCAGTAGTATCGCCAGGGAAAACTATGGCTACACCTTC.

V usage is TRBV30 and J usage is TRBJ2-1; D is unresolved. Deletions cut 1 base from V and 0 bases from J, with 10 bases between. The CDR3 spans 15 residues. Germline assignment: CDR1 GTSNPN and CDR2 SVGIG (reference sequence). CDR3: CAWSGAGSSYNEQFF. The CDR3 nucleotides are TGTGCCTGGAGTGGGGCCGGCAGCTCCTACAATGAGCAGTTCTTC.

This CDR3 reads CASSLDFGGGDEQFF. CDR3 DNA: TGTGCCAGCAGCCTGGACTTTGGGGGAGGCGATGAGCAGTTCTTC. The chain combines TRBV5-4 with TRBJ2-1, with TRBD2 as a possible D gene (6 bases). The V and J ends lost 4 bases and 8 bases respectively, with 19 bases between them. The CDR3 is 15 amino acids. CDR1 and CDR2 (germline): SGHNT, YYREEE (reference sequence).

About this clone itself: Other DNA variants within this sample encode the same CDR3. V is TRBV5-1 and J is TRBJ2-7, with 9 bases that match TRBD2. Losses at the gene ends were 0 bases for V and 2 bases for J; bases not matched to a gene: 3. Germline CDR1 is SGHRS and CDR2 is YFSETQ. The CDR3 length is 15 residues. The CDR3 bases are TGCGCCAGCAGCTTGGCCGGCGGGGGGGCCTACGAGCAGTACTTC. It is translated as CASSLAGGGAYEQYF.

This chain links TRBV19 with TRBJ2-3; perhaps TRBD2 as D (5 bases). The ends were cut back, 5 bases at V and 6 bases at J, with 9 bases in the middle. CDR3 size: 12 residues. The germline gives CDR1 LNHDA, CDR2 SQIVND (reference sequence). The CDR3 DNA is TGTGCCAGTAGTCCCCCGGGGGATACGCAGTATTTT. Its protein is CASSPPGDTQYF.

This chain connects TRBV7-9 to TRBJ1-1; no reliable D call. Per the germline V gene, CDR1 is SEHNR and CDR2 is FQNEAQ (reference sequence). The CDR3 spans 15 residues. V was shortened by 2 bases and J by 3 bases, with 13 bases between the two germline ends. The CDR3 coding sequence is TGTGCCAGCAGCTTACTTGTGGGAGCGGACACTGAAGCTTTCTTT. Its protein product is CASSLLVGADTEAFF.

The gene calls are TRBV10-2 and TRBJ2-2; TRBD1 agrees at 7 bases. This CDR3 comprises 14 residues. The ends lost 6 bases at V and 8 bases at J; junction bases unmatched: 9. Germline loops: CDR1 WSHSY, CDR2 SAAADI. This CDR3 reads CASSATGPRGELFF. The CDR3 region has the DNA TGCGCCAGCAGCGCGACAGGGCCCAGGGGGGAGCTGTTTTTT.

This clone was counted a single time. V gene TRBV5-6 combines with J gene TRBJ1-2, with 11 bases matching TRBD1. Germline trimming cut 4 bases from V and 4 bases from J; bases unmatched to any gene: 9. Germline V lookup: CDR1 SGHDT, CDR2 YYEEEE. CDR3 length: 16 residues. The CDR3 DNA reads TGTGCCAGCAGCCCTACGGACAGGGGGCCAGGCTATGGCTACACCTTC. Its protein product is CASSPTDRGPGYGYTF.

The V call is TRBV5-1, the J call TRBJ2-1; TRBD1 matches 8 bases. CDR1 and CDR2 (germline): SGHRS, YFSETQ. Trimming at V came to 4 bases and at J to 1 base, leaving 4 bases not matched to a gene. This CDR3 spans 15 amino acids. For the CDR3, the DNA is TGCGCCAGCAGCCTCGGACAGGGTTCCTACAATGAGCAGTTCTTC. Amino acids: CASSLGQGSYNEQFF.

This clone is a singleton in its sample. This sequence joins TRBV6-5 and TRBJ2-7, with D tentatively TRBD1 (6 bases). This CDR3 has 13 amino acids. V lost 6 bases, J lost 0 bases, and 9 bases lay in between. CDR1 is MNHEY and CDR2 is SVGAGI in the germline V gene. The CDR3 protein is CASSRDNSYEQYF. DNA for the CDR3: TGTGCCAGCAGCCGGGACAACTCCTACGAGCAGTACTTC.

CDR3 amino acids: CASSSLGSGSGETQYF. CDR3 DNA: TGTGCCAGCAGTTCCCTGGGTAGCGGGAGTGGGGAGACCCAGTACTTC. This sequence joins TRBV28 and TRBJ2-5, with TRBD2 matching over 9 bases. The germline CDR1 and CDR2 sequences are MDHEN and SYDVKM. Trimming removed 4 bases from V and 5 bases from J; junction bases left unmatched: 11. The CDR3 extends over 16 amino acids.

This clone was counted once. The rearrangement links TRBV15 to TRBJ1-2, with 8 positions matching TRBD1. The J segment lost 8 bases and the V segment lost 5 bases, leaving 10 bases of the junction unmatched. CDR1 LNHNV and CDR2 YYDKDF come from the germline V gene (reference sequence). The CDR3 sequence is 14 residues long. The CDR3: CATSRPGGGWGYTF. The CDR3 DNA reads TGTGCCACCAGCCGCCCAGGGGGCGGCTGGGGCTACACCTTC. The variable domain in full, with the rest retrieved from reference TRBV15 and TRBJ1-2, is DAMVIQNPRYQVTQFGKPVTLSCSQTLNHNVMYWYQQKSSQAPKLLFHYYDKDFNNEADTPDNFQSRRPNTSFCFLDIRSPGLGDTAMYLCATSRPGGGWGYTFGSGTRLTVV.

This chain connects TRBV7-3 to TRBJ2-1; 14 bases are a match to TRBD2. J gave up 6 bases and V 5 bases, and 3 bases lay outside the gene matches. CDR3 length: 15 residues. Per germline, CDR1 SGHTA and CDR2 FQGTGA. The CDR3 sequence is CASSPGLAGVNEQFF. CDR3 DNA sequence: TGTGCCAGCAGCCCGGGACTAGCGGGAGTCAATGAGCAGTTCTTC.

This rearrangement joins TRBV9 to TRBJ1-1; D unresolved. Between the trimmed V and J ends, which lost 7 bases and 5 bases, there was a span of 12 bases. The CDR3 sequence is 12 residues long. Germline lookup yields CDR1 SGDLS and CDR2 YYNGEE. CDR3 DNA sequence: TGTGCCAGCGGAGGGTCGCGGACTGAAGCTTTCTTT. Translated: CASGGSRTEAFF.

In nucleotides, the CDR3 is TGTGCCAGCAGCAGGGGGCGGGGTAGCCCAGATACGCAGTATTTT. Translation: CASSRGRGSPDTQYF. The chain combines TRBV7-8 with TRBJ2-3; a weak D match, TRBD1 (7 bases). The CDR3 loop spans 15 amino acids. Trimming removed 5 bases at V and 4 bases at J, with 16 bases between. Germline values: CDR1 SGHVS, CDR2 FQNEAQ.

The CDR3 region has the DNA TGTGCCAGCAGCGGCGGACCGGGGGATACGCAGTATTTT. This translates into CASSGGPGDTQYF. The chain has TRBV5-4 and TRBJ2-3, with D maybe TRBD2 (5 bases). Germline V gives CDR1 SGHNT, CDR2 YYREEE (reference sequence). The CDR3 covers 13 residues. V dropped 4 bases and J dropped 6 bases, with 12 bases sitting between them. The full variable domain, its missing parts supplied by reference TRBV5-4 and TRBJ2-3, is ETGVTQSPTHLIKTRGQQVTLRCSSQSGHNTVSWYQQALGQGPQFIFQYYREEENGRGNFPPRFSGLQFPNYSSELNVNALELDDSALYLCASSGGPGDTQYFGPGTRLTVL.

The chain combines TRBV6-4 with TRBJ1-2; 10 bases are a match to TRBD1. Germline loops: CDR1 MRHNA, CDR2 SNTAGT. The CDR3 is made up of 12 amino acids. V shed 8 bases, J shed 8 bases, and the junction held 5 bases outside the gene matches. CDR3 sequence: CASRQGAPGYTF. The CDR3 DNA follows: TGTGCCAGCCGACAGGGGGCGCCCGGCTACACCTTC.

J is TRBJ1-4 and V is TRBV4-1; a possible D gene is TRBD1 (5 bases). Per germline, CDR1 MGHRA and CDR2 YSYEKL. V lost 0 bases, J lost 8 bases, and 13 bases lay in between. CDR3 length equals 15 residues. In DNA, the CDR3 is TGCGCCAGCAGCCAAGATCGCGGGGGTCTCGAAAAACTGTTTTTT. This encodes CASSQDRGGLEKLFF.

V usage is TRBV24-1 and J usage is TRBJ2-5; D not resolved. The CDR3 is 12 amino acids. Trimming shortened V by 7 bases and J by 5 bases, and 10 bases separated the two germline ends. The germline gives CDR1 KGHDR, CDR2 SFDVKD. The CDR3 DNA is TGTGCCACCAGGGGCCCCGCGGAGACCCAGTACTTC. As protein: CATRGPAETQYF.

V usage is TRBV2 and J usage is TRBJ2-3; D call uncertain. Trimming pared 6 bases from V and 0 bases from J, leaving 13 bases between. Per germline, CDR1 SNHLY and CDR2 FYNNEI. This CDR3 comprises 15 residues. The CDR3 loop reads CASSELTPSTDTQYF. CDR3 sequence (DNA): TGTGCCAGCAGCGAGCTCACCCCAAGCACAGATACGCAGTATTTT.